Listed here are 20 T cell receptor beta chains from one sample, sequenced in a study of beta chain features in type 1 diabetes. The whole isolated RNA underwent reverse transcription, so sequencing captured expressed TCRB transcripts. Profiling relied on immunoSEQ multiplex PCR, and the TCRdb table lists in-frame clones only, not all of them. The sample shows 300,000 to 350,000 clones, approximately 8% of them seen only once. Specimen: central memory CD4+ T cells from blood. The source is a woman between 18 and 30 years old in good health.

This rearrangement joins TRBV7-2 to TRBJ2-7; 11 nucleotides align to TRBD1. The CDR3 contains 15 residues. Germline CDR1 SGHTA, CDR2 FQGNSA. Trimming cost V 5 bases and J 4 bases; bases outside gene matches: 7. The CDR3 DNA is TGTGCCAGCAGCCTCGGACAGGGGGCCTATTACGAGCAGTACTTC. It yields the protein CASSLGQGAYYEQYF.

This clone was counted a few times. CDR3 DNA sequence: TGCAGTGCTCTGTACGACCAGCAGTACTTC. Encoded protein: CSALYDQQYF. V gene TRBV20-1 combines with J gene TRBJ2-7; D gene ambiguous. Trimming took 5 bases from V and 8 from J, leaving 10 bases between them. Germline V gives CDR1 DFQATT, CDR2 SNEGSKA (reference sequence). This CDR3 has 10 residues.

This chain links TRBV5-1 with TRBJ2-1; D remains unclear. From germline, CDR1 is SGHRS and CDR2 YFSETQ. This CDR3 contains 14 residues. Trimming took off 0 bases at V and 7 bases at J, with 11 bases between the two ends. CDR3 nucleotides: TGCGCCAGCAGCTTGGCAAGAACGAGAAATGAGCAGTTCTTC. Protein: CASSLARTRNEQFF.

The chain carries TRBV25-1 and TRBJ2-3, with 7 positions matching TRBD1. V was clipped by 4 bases and J by 4 bases; unmatched bases: 14. The germline V gene encodes CDR1 MGHDK and CDR2 SYGVNS. The CDR3 has 17 residues. CDR3 region: CASSVNRGQSPPDTQYF. In DNA, the CDR3 is TGTGCCAGCAGTGTAAACAGGGGCCAATCCCCCCCAGATACGCAGTATTTT.

This clone was seen only a few times. The chain employs TRBV7-2 and TRBJ1-5, with 8 nucleotides matching TRBD1. CDR1 is SGHTA, CDR2 FQGNSA, per germline. This CDR3 comprises 15 residues. The J segment lost 3 bases and the V segment lost 4 bases, leaving 5 bases of the junction unmatched. CDR3 sequence (DNA): TGTGCCAGCAGCTGGACGACAGGGGCCAATCAGCCCCAGCATTTT. It codes for CASSWTTGANQPQHF.

The chain carries TRBV2 and TRBJ2-5; 8 nucleotides agree with TRBD2. Germline lookup yields CDR1 SNHLY and CDR2 FYNNEI. The junction had 6 bases not matched to a gene; V was cut back by 6 bases and J by 6 bases. The CDR3 runs to 13 residues. CDR3 protein: CASRGVAGKTQYF. As DNA, the CDR3 is TGTGCCAGCAGGGGAGTAGCGGGAAAGACCCAGTACTTC.

The DNA of the CDR3 is TGTGCCAGCTCACCACCCTCTCAGCGGAATGAGCAGTTCTTC. Translation: CASSPPSQRNEQFF. The genes are TRBV18 and TRBJ2-1; a possible D gene is TRBD2 (5 bases). V was cut by 0 bases and J by 7 bases, with 10 bases left in between. CDR3 length equals 14 residues. Germline assignment: CDR1 KGHSH and CDR2 LQKENI.

The chain links TRBV29-1 to TRBJ2-1; TRBD1 matches 8 bases. CDR1 SQVTM and CDR2 ANQGSEA come from the germline V gene. This CDR3 is built from 14 residues. V lost 7 bases to trimming and J lost 4 bases; unmatched junction nucleotides: 9. The CDR3 region is CSAGQGAWYNEQFF. CDR3 DNA sequence: TGCAGCGCCGGTCAGGGGGCATGGTACAATGAGCAGTTCTTC.

This clone came up many times. The junction departs from the called germline gene at one end, perhaps through a read error. The J gene is TRBJ2-7, the V gene TRBV11-2; D is undetermined. CDR3 size: 13 residues. The germline V gene has CDR1 SGHAT and CDR2 FQNNGV. This CDR3 reads CASSLESSSEQYF. CDR3 nucleotide sequence: TGTGCCAGCAGCCTAGAGAGTTCGTCCGAGCAGTACTTC. Together with reference TRBV11-2 and TRBJ2-7, the CDR3 gives the full variable domain: EAGVAQSPRYKIIEKRQSVAFWCNPISGHATLYWYQQILGQGPKLLIQFQNNGVVDDSQLPKDRFSAERLKGVDSTLKIQPAKLEDSAVYLCASSLESSSEQYFGPGTRLTVT.

This clone showed up just a few times. DNA for the CDR3: TGTGCCAGCAGCCAGGGACTAGCGAGTAGTCTCGAGCAGTACTTC. This translates into CASSQGLASSLEQYF. This chain links TRBV11-2 with TRBJ2-7; 10 positions match TRBD2. J gave up 6 bases and V 5 bases, and 10 bases lay outside the gene matches. Germline loops: CDR1 SGHAT, CDR2 FQNNGV. The CDR3 is 15 residues long.

In its sample, this clone was seen a few times. The chain recombines TRBV5-4 with TRBJ2-5, with D perhaps TRBD1 (6 bases). The CDR3 sequence is 16 residues long. Germline CDR1 SGHNT, CDR2 YYREEE (reference sequence). Trimming shortened V by 4 bases and J by 1 base, and 17 bases separated the two germline ends. CDR3 protein: CASSVKSGAGQETQYF. Written as DNA, the CDR3 is TGTGCCAGCAGCGTAAAATCAGGGGCCGGCCAAGAGACCCAGTACTTC.

This clone has more than one count but fewer than ten. V and J are TRBV5-1 and TRBJ2-7; D is uncertain. Trimming took off 4 bases at V and 9 bases at J, with 23 bases between the two ends. This CDR3 is built from 15 residues. CDR1 is SGHRS and CDR2 is YFSETQ in the germline V gene. The CDR3 spells CASSNQGDLLRGQYF. CDR3 nucleotides: TGCGCCAGCAGCAACCAAGGCGATCTCCTACGTGGGCAGTACTTC.

This clone was recorded many times. The chain has TRBV28 and TRBJ2-4, with TRBD2 matching over 10 bases. The germline CDR1 and CDR2 sequences are MDHEN and SYDVKM. V lost 6 bases to trimming and J lost 8 bases; unmatched junction nucleotides: 7. This CDR3 has 14 amino acids. In nucleotides, the CDR3 is TGTGCCAGCAGCCGCCTAGCGGGAGACGACATTCAGTACTTC. Amino acids: CASSRLAGDDIQYF.

The CDR3 protein is CASSFARGETQYF. The CDR3 DNA sequence: TGTGCCAGCAGCTTTGCCAGAGGGGAGACCCAGTACTTC. V gene TRBV7-9 combines with J gene TRBJ2-5; maybe TRBD2 (5 bases). The germline V gene has CDR1 SEHNR and CDR2 FQNEAQ (reference sequence). Trimming took off 3 bases at V and 5 bases at J, with 10 bases between the two ends. The CDR3 totals 13 residues.

There are a few counts of this clone. This chain uses TRBV9 with TRBJ1-2; unclear D gene. CDR1 and CDR2 (germline): SGDLS, YYNGEE. V lost 4 bases and J lost 6, with 16 bases in between. The length of the CDR3 is 14 residues. The CDR3 sequence is CASSPLAGVHGYTF. CDR3 sequence (DNA): TGTGCCAGCAGCCCACTCGCGGGTGTCCATGGCTACACCTTC.

V usage is TRBV5-1 and J usage is TRBJ1-4; D is undetermined. Germline V gene data show CDR1 as SGHRS and CDR2 as YFSETQ. Trimming removed 5 bases from V and 0 bases from J, with 8 bases in between. This CDR3 comprises 14 residues. CDR3 coding DNA: TGCGCCAGCAGAAAGGACTCAACTAATGAAAAACTGTTTTTT. Protein: CASRKDSTNEKLFF. Filled out from reference TRBV5-1 and TRBJ1-4, the complete variable domain reads KAGVTQTPRYLIKTRGQQVTLSCSPISGHRSVSWYQQTPGQGLQFLFEYFSETQRNKGNFPGRFSGRQFSNSRSEMNVSTLELGDSALYLCASRKDSTNEKLFFGSGTQLSVL.

This clone was recorded many times. The V call is TRBV18, the J call TRBJ2-7, with unresolved D. V was trimmed by 1 base and J by 3 bases, leaving 16 bases between them. The CDR3 contains 16 residues. Germline CDR1 and CDR2: KGHSH and LQKENI. The CDR3 loop is CASSPLPFPEGYEQYF. In DNA, the CDR3 is TGTGCCAGCTCACCACTCCCCTTTCCGGAAGGCTACGAGCAGTACTTC.

This clone was seen a handful of times. This chain connects TRBV6-5 to TRBJ2-7, with D perhaps TRBD1 (6 bases). The ends were cut back, 8 bases at V and 2 bases at J, with 19 bases in the middle. The CDR3 loop spans 15 amino acids. CDR1 is MNHEY, CDR2 SVGAGI, per germline. The CDR3 region is CASGRGNPKAYEQYF. The CDR3 region has the DNA TGTGCCAGCGGCAGGGGCAACCCCAAGGCCTACGAGCAGTACTTC.

In this sample, this clone turned up a few times. This chain uses TRBV10-3 with TRBJ2-3; D possibly corresponds to TRBD2 (6 bases). The germline gives CDR1 ENHRY, CDR2 SYGVKD. The CDR3 has 16 amino acids. Deletions cut 7 bases from V and 1 base from J, with 18 bases between. The chain's CDR3 is CAITEGTPTRTDTQYF. In nucleotides, the CDR3 is TGTGCCATCACTGAAGGGACTCCAACTCGCACAGATACGCAGTATTTT.

In this sample, this clone turned up a few times. The chain combines TRBV28 with TRBJ2-7, with 7 bases that match TRBD2. The germline CDR1 and CDR2 sequences are MDHEN and SYDVKM. V dropped 3 bases and J dropped 2; count of bases not matched to a gene: 13. This CDR3 has 17 amino acids. The CDR3: CASSLSKLTSRTYEQYF. CDR3 coding DNA: TGTGCCAGCAGTTTGTCGAAATTGACTAGCAGAACCTACGAGCAGTACTTC.